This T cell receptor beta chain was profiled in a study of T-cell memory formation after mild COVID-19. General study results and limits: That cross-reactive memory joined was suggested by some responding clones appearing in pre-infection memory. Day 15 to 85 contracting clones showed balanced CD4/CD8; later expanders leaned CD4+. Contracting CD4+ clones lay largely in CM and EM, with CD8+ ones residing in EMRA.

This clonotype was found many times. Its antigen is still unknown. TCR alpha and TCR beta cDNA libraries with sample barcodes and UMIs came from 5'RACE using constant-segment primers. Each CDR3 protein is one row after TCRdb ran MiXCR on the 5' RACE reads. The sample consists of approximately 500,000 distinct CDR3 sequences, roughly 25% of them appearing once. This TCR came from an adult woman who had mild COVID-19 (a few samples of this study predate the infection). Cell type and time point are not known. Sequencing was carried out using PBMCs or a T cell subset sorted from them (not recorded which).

The CDR3: CATSDSGQDEAKLFF. The CDR3 region has the DNA TGTGCCACCAGTGATTCAGGACAGGATGAGGCAAAACTGTTTTTT. V usage is TRBV24-1 and J usage is TRBJ1-4; TRBD1 agrees at 7 bases. Trimming at V came to 2 bases and at J to 10 bases, leaving 9 bases not matched to a gene. The CDR3 has 15 amino acids. The germline CDR1 and CDR2 sequences are KGHDR and SFDVKD.